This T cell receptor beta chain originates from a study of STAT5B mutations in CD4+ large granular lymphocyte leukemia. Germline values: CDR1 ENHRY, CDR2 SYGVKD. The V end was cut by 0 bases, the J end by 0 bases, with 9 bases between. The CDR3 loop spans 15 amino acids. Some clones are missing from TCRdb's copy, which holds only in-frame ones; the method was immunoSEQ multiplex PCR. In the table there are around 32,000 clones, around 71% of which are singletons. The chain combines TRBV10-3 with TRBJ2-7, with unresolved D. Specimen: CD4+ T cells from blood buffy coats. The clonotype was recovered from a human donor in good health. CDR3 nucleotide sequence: TGTGCCATCAGTGAGTCGTGGCCGATCTCCTACGAGCAGTACTTC. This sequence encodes CAISESWPISYEQYF.